Below are 2 T cell receptor beta chains sequenced from a single sample in a study of blood T cell repertoires in COVID-19. Profiling relied on immunoSEQ multiplex PCR, and the TCRdb table lists in-frame clones only, not all of them. In the table there are 300,000 or so clones, 70% to 90% of which are singletons. Sequencing used peripheral blood. Receptors originate from a man in his late teens or twenties who had recovered from COVID-19.

This clone was found once. This chain's CDR3 is CASNSSPPLIEAFF. DNA of the CDR3: TGTGCCAGCAACTCAAGCCCACCACTGATAGAAGCTTTCTTT. The V gene is TRBV6-6, the J gene TRBJ1-1; D gene unclear. Germline V gene sequence: CDR1 MNHNY, CDR2 SVGAGI (reference sequence). The CDR3 is 14 amino acids. V shed 7 bases and J shed 8 bases, with 20 bases lying between them.

The chain links TRBV12-3 or TRBV12-4 to TRBJ1-2; unclear D gene. V lost 8 bases, J lost 8 bases, and 12 bases lay in between. CDR3 length: 11 amino acids. The chain's CDR3 is CASQLRGGYTF. CDR3 bases: TGTGCCAGCCAGTTACGGGGAGGCTACACCTTC.